Detailed here is one T cell receptor beta chain. Its antigen remains unknown. Cultured CD4+ T cells had their DNA profiled by the Oncomine TCR Beta short-read assay. TCRdb fed the PCR reads into MiXCR, producing one record per CDR3 protein. The table has approximately 16,000 distinct CDR3 sequences, about 74% seen once. The source of the sample is a study of vaccination and CD4 T cells after COVID-19. After removal of 5 bases from V and 0 bases from J, the junction contained 5 bases not matched to a gene. Germline values: CDR1 DFQATT, CDR2 SNEGSKA (reference sequence). CDR3 length: 16 amino acids. Indicated treatment: roughly ten-day PBMC culture with coronavirus spike peptide pools or control peptides (ViraFEST assay).

The sample was CD4+ T cells from blood, cultured in vitro. The TCR originated in a human donor who had recovered from COVID-19. The gene calls are TRBV20-1 and TRBJ2-7; TRBD2 agrees at 15 bases. The CDR3 loop reads CSAQGTSGRSSYEQYF. Written as DNA, the CDR3 is TGCAGTGCTCAAGGGACTAGCGGGAGGAGCTCCTACGAGCAGTACTTC.